This T cell receptor (beta chain) was recovered during a study of blood T cell repertoires in COVID-19. Study information: PBMCs, B-cell-depleted T cells, or T cells provided the cDNA or gDNA that made up the material.

Those enrolled, adults aged about 18 to 89 years, came from around 25 US areas. How the authors handled the data: Amplification with reference gene primers provided the estimates of nucleated cell counts. The method was immunoSEQ multiplex PCR; TCRdb's version includes in-frame clones alone and lacks a portion of them. V, J and clone size are taken as reported in that table, and D and trimming were inferred from the DNA itself. There are roughly 230,000 clones in the sample; around 84% occur only once, and under 8% lies in the top ten. Germline V gives CDR1 LGHNA, CDR2 YNFKEQ. This CDR3 is built from 16 residues. Losses at the gene ends were 4 bases for V and 7 bases for J; bases not matched to a gene: 13.

The V call is TRBV4-2, the J call TRBJ1-1, with 9 bases identical to TRBD1. This TCR came from a woman aged 45-65 years who had been exposed to COVID-19. Sequencing used PBMCs or T cells enriched from blood (not recorded which). CDR3 region: CASSRASRTGEVEAFF. CDR3 nucleotide sequence: TGTGCCAGCAGCCGAGCCAGCCGGACAGGGGAGGTTGAAGCTTTCTTT.